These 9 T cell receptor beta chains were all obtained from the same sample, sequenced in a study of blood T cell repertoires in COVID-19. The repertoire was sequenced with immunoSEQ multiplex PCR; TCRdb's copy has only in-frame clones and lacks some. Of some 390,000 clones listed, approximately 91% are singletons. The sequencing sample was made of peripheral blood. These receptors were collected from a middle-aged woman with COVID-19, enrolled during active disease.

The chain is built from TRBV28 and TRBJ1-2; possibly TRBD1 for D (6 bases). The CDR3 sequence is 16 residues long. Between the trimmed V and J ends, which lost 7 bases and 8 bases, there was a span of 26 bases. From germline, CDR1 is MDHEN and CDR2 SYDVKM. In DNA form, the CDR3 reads TGTGCCAGCACCCTTCAGGTCGGGCAGGGGATGGGCGGCTACACCTTC. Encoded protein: CASTLQVGQGMGGYTF.

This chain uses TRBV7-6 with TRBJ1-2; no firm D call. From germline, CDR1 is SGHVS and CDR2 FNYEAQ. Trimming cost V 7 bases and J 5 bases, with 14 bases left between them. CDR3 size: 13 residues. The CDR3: CASTKPRRYGYTF. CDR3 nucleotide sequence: TGTGCCAGCACCAAACCCAGGCGTTATGGCTACACCTTC.

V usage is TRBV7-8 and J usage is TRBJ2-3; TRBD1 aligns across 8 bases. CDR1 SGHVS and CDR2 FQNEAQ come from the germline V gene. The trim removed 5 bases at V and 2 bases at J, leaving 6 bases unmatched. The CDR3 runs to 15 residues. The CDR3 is CASSEGQGPTDTQYF. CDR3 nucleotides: TGTGCCAGCAGCGAAGGACAGGGTCCCACAGATACGCAGTATTTT.

CDR3: CASSAKGQGIEKLFF. CDR3 DNA sequence: TGTGCCAGCAGCGCAAAGGGACAGGGAATAGAAAAACTGTTTTTT. The chain carries TRBV9 and TRBJ1-4; 9 bases agree with TRBD1. CDR3 length: 15 residues. The germline V gene has CDR1 SGDLS and CDR2 YYNGEE. The V segment lost 3 bases and the J segment 8 bases; nucleotides outside the gene matches: 8.

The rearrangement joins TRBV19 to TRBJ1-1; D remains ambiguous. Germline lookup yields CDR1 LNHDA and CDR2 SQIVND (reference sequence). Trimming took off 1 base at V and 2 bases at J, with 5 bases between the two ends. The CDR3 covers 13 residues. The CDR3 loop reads CASSIVSNTEAFF. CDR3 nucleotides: TGTGCCAGTAGTATAGTCAGTAACACTGAAGCTTTCTTT.

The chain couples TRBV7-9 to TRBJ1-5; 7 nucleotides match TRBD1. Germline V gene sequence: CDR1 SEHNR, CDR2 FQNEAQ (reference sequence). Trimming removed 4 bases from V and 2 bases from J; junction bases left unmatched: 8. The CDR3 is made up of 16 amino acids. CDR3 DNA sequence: TGTGCCAGCAGCTCCGCGTCAGACAGGGGCAATCAGCCCCAGCATTTT. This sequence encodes CASSSASDRGNQPQHF.

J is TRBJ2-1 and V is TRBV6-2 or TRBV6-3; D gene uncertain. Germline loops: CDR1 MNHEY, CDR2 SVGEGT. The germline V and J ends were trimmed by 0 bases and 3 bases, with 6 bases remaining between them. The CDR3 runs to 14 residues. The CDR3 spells CASSYSASYNEQFF. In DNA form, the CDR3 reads TGTGCCAGCAGTTACTCCGCCAGCTACAATGAGCAGTTCTTC.

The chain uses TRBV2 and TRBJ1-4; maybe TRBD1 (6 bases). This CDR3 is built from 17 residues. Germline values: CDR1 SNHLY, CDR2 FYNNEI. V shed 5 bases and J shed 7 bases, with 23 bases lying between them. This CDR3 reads CASSIPTGRALIEKLFF. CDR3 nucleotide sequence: TGTGCCAGCAGTATCCCGACAGGTCGGGCCTTAATTGAAAAACTGTTTTTT.

As DNA, the CDR3 is TGCGCCAGCAGCTTGGGAACAGGGACAGAGCCCCAGCATTTT. Protein product: CASSLGTGTEPQHF. This chain uses TRBV5-1 with TRBJ1-5; 7 bases map to TRBD1. The CDR3 has 14 amino acids. CDR1 and CDR2 (germline): SGHRS, YFSETQ. V lost 0 bases, J lost 8 bases, and 5 bases stayed unmatched.